This TCR beta chain was recorded in a study of blood T cell repertoires in COVID-19. Whole-study context: PBMCs, B-cell-depleted T cells, or T cells were the source of the cDNA or gDNA that made up the material.

This clone turned up a few times. This CDR3 region has 15 residues. In germline, CDR1 is SGHRS, CDR2 YFSETQ. V dropped 2 bases and J dropped 6 bases, with 15 bases sitting between them. How the authors handled the data: Reference gene primer amplification gave estimated nucleated cell counts. Using immunoSEQ multiplex PCR, the repertoire was profiled, and TCRdb retains in-frame clones only, with some absent. V and J calls and clone size follow that table, whereas D and trimming were derived from the DNA. The table lists tens of thousands of clones, about four fifths of them singletons. The sequenced sample was peripheral blood. This chain links TRBV5-1 with TRBJ2-1; a weak D match, TRBD1 (5 bases). The clonotype comes from an elderly man with COVID-19, enrolled during active disease. Written as DNA, the CDR3 is TGCGCCAGCAGCTTAGGCCAACTCAGGGCCAATGAGCAGTTCTTC. Protein sequence: CASSLGQLRANEQFF.